Listed below are T cell receptor beta chains from one sample, sequenced in a study of T cell responses to AZD1222 COVID-19 vaccine. TCRdb's table, derived via immunoSEQ multiplex PCR, lists solely in-frame clones and lacks some. The sample carries some 64,000 clones, 84% recorded once. The sequenced sample was peripheral blood, obtained on day 0 of AZD1222 vaccination. Receptors originate from an adult in good health. Both conserved end residues are trimmed from each CDR3.

V	J	CDR3
TRBV27	TRBJ2-7	ASRKLGTSGLEQY
TRBV5-4	TRBJ2-5	ASSLGDGGAWETQY
TRBV4-2	TRBJ1-1	ASSPSVGGLEAF
TRBV7-2	TRBJ2-2	ASSLAGNTGELF
TRBV7-9	TRBJ2-7	ASSVGQGAYEQY
TRBV29-1	TRBJ1-5	SVIQGANQPQH
TRBV2	TRBJ1-4	ASSGFRGRIEKLF
TRBV4-3	TRBJ2-7	ASSQVGTSGGTSYEQY
TRBV4-3	TRBJ1-1	ASSQDFAGEAF
TRBV6-1	TRBJ1-2	ASSDYPGGNYGYT
TRBV3-1/TRBV3-2	TRBJ1-5	ASSPFTSNQPQH
TRBV18	TRBJ1-5	ASSPRGNQPQH
TRBV11-2	TRBJ2-5	ASSQNVQETQY
TRBV25-1	TRBJ1-1	ASSEYRADYGRAF
TRBV4-1	TRBJ1-1	ASSQVGRIEAF
TRBV30	TRBJ1-3	AWSAFGPRGTIY
TRBV4-2	TRBJ2-7	ASSQEKLLYEQY
TRBV5-5	TRBJ2-3	ASSPRPDDTQY
TRBV7-9	TRBJ1-2	ASSSLPLYGYT
TRBV9	TRBJ1-5	ASSAGVSGNQPQH
TRBV6-1	TRBJ1-2	ASSEAGDTYGYT
TRBV7-9	TRBJ2-3	ASSLATPQDTQY
TRBV14	TRBJ1-2	ASSLTAGPRGYT
TRBV19	TRBJ1-3	ASSQDSPTSGNTIY
TRBV5-1	TRBJ2-7	ASGGYSGEQY
TRBV3-1/TRBV3-2	TRBJ1-1	ASSLDSQHPTEAF
TRBV11-1	TRBJ1-6	ASSFGRRASPLH
TRBV5-1	TRBJ2-5	ASSLTGQRSDAQY
TRBV21-1	TRBJ2-3	ASSKVRVAGGRADTQY
TRBV9	TRBJ1-4	ASSRGGAGPNEKLF
TRBV9	TRBJ2-1	ASSVWSGGEQF
TRBV28	TRBJ1-3	ASSPAGGAGNTIY
TRBV30	TRBJ1-5	AWTPGQGIQPQH
TRBV27	TRBJ2-2	ASSFIGGAGELF
TRBV5-8	TRBJ2-5	ASIRGETQY
TRBV2	TRBJ1-5	ASSSDSNQPQH
TRBV9	TRBJ1-1	ASSPLGRGNTEAF
TRBV18	TRBJ1-3	ASTTGGSGNTIY
TRBV6-5	TRBJ2-7	ASSSYPGLPSYEQY
TRBV28	TRBJ2-1	ASSTGGSSYNEQF
TRBV19	TRBJ1-1	ASSMGQGANAEAF
TRBV4-2	TRBJ1-6	ASSPRTVYNSPLH
TRBV24-1	TRBJ2-3	ATSDNRTPGTDTQY
TRBV19	TRBJ2-1	ASSFSKNPYNEQF
TRBV15	TRBJ2-4	ATSREDRVENIQY
TRBV2	TRBJ2-7	AISKDKRFYEQY
TRBV20-1	TRBJ2-6	SASPGHSTSVLT
TRBV19	TRBJ2-3	ASGPGGGSTDTQY
TRBV27	TRBJ1-2	ASTVGQGKYGYT
TRBV3-1/TRBV3-2	TRBJ1-2	ASSQADRGPNYGYT
TRBV25-1	TRBJ1-2	ASSDSLTGTGNGYT
TRBV29-1	TRBJ1-5	SVEDPPQPQH
TRBV5-1	TRBJ1-1	ASSRTGGMNTEAF
TRBV19	TRBJ2-1	ASSWSRGFSYNEQF
TRBV18	TRBJ1-2	ASSLSTGQGYGYT
TRBV19	TRBJ2-7	ASSFTGQAYEQY
TRBV19	TRBJ1-1	ASSIQDGYTEAF
TRBV27	TRBJ1-4	ASSRRTGNEKLF
TRBV9	TRBJ1-3	ASSVGDGGNTIY